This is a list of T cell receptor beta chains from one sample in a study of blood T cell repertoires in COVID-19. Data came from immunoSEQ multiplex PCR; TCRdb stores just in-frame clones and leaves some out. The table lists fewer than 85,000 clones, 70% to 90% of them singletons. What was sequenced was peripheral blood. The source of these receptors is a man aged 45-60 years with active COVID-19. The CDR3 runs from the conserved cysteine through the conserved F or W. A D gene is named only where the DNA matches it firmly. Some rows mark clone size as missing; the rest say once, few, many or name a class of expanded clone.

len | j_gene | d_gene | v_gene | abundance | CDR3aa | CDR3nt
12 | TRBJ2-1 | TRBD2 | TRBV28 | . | CATGLADDEQFF | TGTGCCACGGGACTAGCCGATGATGAGCAGTTCTTC
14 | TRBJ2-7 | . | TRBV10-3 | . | CAISDQGSTYEQYF | TGTGCCATCAGTGACCAGGGTAGCACCTACGAGCAGTACTTC
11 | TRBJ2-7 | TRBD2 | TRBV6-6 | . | CASTREGEQYF | TGTGCCAGCACGAGGGAGGGCGAGCAGTACTTC
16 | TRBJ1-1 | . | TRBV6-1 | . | CASSEAALSKNTEAFF | TGTGCCAGCAGTGAAGCGGCACTAAGTAAGAACACTGAAGCTTTCTTT
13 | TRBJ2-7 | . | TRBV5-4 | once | CASSPQGSYEQYF | TGTGCCAGCAGCCCCCAGGGGTCCTACGAGCAGTACTTC
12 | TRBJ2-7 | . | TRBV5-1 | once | CASSPGSYEQYF | TGCGCCAGCAGCCCGGGCTCCTACGAGCAGTACTTC
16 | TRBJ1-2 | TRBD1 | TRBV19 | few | CASRPGQESSSYGYTF | TGTGCCAGTAGACCGGGACAGGAGAGTTCCAGCTATGGCTACACCTTC
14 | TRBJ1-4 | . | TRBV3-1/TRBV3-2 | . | CASSQNRYNEKLFF | TGTGCCAGCAGCCAAAACAGATATAATGAAAAACTGTTTTTT
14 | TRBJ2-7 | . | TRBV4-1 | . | CASSQVALGGEQYF | TGCGCCAGCAGCCAAGTTGCCCTCGGAGGGGAGCAGTACTTC
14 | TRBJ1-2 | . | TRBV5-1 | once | CASSQSDPAGGYTF | TGCGCCAGCAGCCAATCCGACCCGGCAGGAGGCTACACCTTC
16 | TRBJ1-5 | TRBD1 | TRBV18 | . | CASSRGGQGNNQPQHF | TGTGCCAGCTCACGAGGAGGACAGGGAAATAATCAGCCCCAGCATTTT
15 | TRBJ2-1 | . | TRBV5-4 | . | CASSLAKQGNNEQFF | TGTGCCAGCAGCTTGGCGAAGCAGGGGAACAATGAGCAGTTCTTC
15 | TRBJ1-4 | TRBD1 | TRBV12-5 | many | CASGTGTGPNEKLFF | TGTGCTAGTGGTACCGGGACAGGGCCCAATGAAAAACTGTTTTTT
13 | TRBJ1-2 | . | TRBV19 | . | CASSIDQASSETF | TGTGCCAGTAGTATAGATCAGGCTTCGAGTGAAACCTTC
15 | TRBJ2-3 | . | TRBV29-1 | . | CSAGGTSGSTDTQYF | TGCAGCGCCGGAGGGACTTCCGGAAGCACAGATACGCAGTATTTT
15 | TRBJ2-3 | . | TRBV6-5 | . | CASSRLRAGTDTQYF | TGTGCCAGCAGCCGCCTGAGGGCGGGGACAGATACGCAGTATTTT
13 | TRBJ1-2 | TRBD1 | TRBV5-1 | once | CASSSVPGQPTYF | TGCGCCAGCAGCTCCGTCCCGGGACAGCCAACCTATTTC
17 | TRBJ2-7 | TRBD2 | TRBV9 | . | CASSETAGATPLIQQYF | TGTGCCAGCAGCGAGACAGCGGGGGCGACCCCCCTTATCCAGCAGTACTTC
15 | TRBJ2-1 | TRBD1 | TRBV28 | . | CASSRDRGRRDEQFF | TGTGCCAGCAGCAGGGACAGGGGTAGGCGCGATGAGCAGTTCTTC
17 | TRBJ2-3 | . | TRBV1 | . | CTSSQDRPGGGPSTQYF | TGCACCAGCAGCCAAGACCGGCCGGGGGGGGGACCCAGTACGCAGTATTTT
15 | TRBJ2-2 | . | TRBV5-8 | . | CASSFETGLNGELFF | TGTGCCAGCAGCTTTGAAACAGGGTTGAACGGGGAGCTGTTTTTT
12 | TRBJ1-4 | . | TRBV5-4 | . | CASSFLNEKLFF | TGTGCCAGCAGCTTCTTGAATGAAAAACTGTTTTTT
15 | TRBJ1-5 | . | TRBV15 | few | CATSRNSGADQPQHF | TGTGCCACCAGCAGAAACTCAGGGGCGGATCAGCCCCAGCATTTT
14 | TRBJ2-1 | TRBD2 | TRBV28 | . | CASSSLGLAVGQFF | TGTGCCAGCAGTTCTCTCGGGCTAGCGGTCGGGCAGTTCTTC
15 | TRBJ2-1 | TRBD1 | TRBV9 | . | CASSAPGTAYNEQFF | TGTGCCAGCAGCGCCCCCGGGACAGCCTACAATGAGCAGTTCTTC
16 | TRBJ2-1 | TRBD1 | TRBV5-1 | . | CASSTQFGQGGNEQFF | TGCGCCAGCAGCACCCAGTTCGGACAGGGAGGTAATGAGCAGTTCTTC
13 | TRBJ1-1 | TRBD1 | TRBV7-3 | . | CASSSRQGAGAFF | TGTGCCAGCAGCTCCAGACAGGGGGCAGGAGCTTTCTTT
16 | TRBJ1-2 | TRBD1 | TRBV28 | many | CASSSSRGTAVSGYTF | TGTGCCAGCAGTTCTTCCAGGGGGACAGCTGTTTCTGGCTACACCTTC
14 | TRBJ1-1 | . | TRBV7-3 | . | CASSLSGFGTKAFF | TGTGCCAGCAGCTTATCTGGGTTCGGGACAAAAGCTTTCTTT
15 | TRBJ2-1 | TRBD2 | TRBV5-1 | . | CASSLQLAEYNEQFF | TGCGCCAGCAGCTTGCAACTAGCGGAATACAATGAGCAGTTCTTC
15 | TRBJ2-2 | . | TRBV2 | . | CASSVSGRFAGELFF | TGTGCCAGCAGTGTAAGCGGGCGGTTTGCCGGGGAGCTGTTTTTT
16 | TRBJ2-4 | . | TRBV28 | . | CASSSDSVVIKNIQYF | TGTGCCAGCAGTTCCGACAGTGTGGTTATCAAAAACATTCAGTACTTC
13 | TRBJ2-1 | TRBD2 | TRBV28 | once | CASSTGGGDEQFF | TGTGCCAGCAGTACGGGAGGGGGTGATGAGCAGTTCTTC
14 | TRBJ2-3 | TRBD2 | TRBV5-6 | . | CASSLSGSFDTQYF | TGTGCCAGCAGCTTGAGCGGGAGTTTTGATACGCAGTATTTT
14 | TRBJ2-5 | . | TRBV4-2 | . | CASSQEAPQETQYF | TGTGCCAGCAGCCAAGAGGCCCCCCAAGAGACCCAGTACTTC
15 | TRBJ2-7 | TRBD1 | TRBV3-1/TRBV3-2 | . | CASSRGQVGTYEQYF | TGTGCCAGCAGTCGCGGACAGGTAGGAACCTACGAGCAGTACTTC
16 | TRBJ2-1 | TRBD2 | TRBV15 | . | CATSRGLAGGEGEQFF | TGTGCCACCAGCAGAGGACTAGCGGGAGGGGAAGGTGAGCAGTTCTTC
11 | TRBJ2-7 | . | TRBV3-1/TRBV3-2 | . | CASSQAYEQYF | TGTGCCAGCAGCCAAGCTTACGAGCAGTACTTC
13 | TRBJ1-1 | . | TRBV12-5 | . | CASADRLNTEAFF | TGTGCTAGCGCGGACAGACTGAACACTGAAGCTTTCTTT
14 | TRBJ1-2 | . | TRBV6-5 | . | CASSSSGLSGGYTF | TGTGCCAGCAGTTCATCCGGACTCTCGGGTGGCTACACCTTC
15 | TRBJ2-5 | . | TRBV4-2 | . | CASSRLQGTQETQYF | TGTGCCAGCAGCCGGTTGCAGGGGACCCAAGAGACCCAGTACTTC
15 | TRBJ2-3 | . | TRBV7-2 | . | CASSLGLAFTDTQYF | TGTGCCAGCAGCTTGGGACTGGCATTCACAGATACGCAGTATTTT
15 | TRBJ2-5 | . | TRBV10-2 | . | CASSEPGGGGETQYF | TGCGCCAGCAGTGAGCCGGGGGGCGGGGGTGAGACCCAGTACTTC
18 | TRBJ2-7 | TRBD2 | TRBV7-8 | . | CASSLAPTSGRARYEQYF | TGTGCCAGCAGCTTAGCTCCAACTAGCGGGAGGGCCAGGTACGAGCAGTACTTC
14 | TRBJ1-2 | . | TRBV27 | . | CASSFGAGVYGYTF | TGTGCCAGCAGTTTTGGAGCAGGGGTCTATGGCTACACCTTC